The 28 T cell receptor beta chains presented below share a single source sample, sequenced in a study of cytomegalovirus exposure and HLA in healthy donors. Primers included in the PCR were 60 Vbeta and 13 Jbeta primers. Profiled with immunoSEQ multiplex PCR; TCRdb holds only in-frame clones, not every one. The profile covers roughly 200,000 clones, with less than 85% appearing a single time and about 0.64% taken by the ten largest. The sequencing sample was made of PBMCs. The source of these receptors is a boy between 10 and 17 years old in good health and CMV-seronegative.

The V and J genes are TRBV5-4 and TRBJ1-4; D is unclear. CDR3 size: 15 residues. V shed 2 bases and J shed 8 bases, with 16 bases lying between them. The germline V gene encodes CDR1 SGHNT and CDR2 YYREEE (reference sequence). The CDR3 nucleotides are TGTGCCAGCAGCTTTACGGGTTCGCTGAAAGAAAAACTGTTTTTT. This sequence encodes CASSFTGSLKEKLFF.

This chain joins TRBV5-5 and TRBJ2-7; 9 bases fit TRBD1. CDR1 and CDR2 from the germline V gene are SGHKS and YYEKEE (reference sequence). This CDR3 is built from 15 residues. V dropped 2 bases and J dropped 3; count of bases not matched to a gene: 6. The CDR3 region has the DNA TGTGCCAGCAGCTTTGACAGGGGGATCGGCTACGAGCAGTACTTC. The encoded protein is CASSFDRGIGYEQYF.

This chain links TRBV6-6 with TRBJ2-7; D possibly corresponds to TRBD1 (6 bases). Germline V gene lookup returns CDR1 MNHNY and CDR2 SVGAGI (reference sequence). Trimming left V 2 bases short and J 6 bases short, with 14 bases between. CDR3 length: 14 residues. As DNA, the CDR3 is TGTGCCAGCAGTTACATTACCAGGGGCCCCGAGCAGTACTTC. As protein: CASSYITRGPEQYF.

The chain is built from TRBV5-1 and TRBJ2-7; possibly TRBD1 for D (6 bases). Germline V gives CDR1 SGHRS, CDR2 YFSETQ. Trimming stripped 1 base from V and 2 bases from J, with 10 bases between. The CDR3 runs 14 residues. As DNA, the CDR3 is TGCGCCAGCAGCTTGTCAGGGGAAACCTACGAGCAGTACTTC. Protein sequence: CASSLSGETYEQYF.

The chain is built from TRBV6-5 and TRBJ2-5, with 7 positions matching TRBD2. The CDR3 runs to 15 residues. Germline V gene data show CDR1 as MNHEY and CDR2 as SVGAGI. Trimming removed 0 bases from V and 5 bases from J; junction bases left unmatched: 6. The CDR3 DNA reads as TGTGCCAGCAGTTACTCATCCGGGGGGTCGGAGACCCAGTACTTC. This translates into CASSYSSGGSETQYF.

This clone was seen a single time. In DNA form, the CDR3 reads TGTGCCGTTGGGCGGGGGATCACCGGGGAGCTGTTTTTT. Translated, it gives CAVGRGITGELFF. The V call is TRBV9, the J call TRBJ2-2, with 7 positions matching TRBD2. The CDR3 contains 13 residues. The V segment lost 10 bases and the J segment 4 bases; nucleotides outside the gene matches: 7. Germline V gives CDR1 SGDLS, CDR2 YYNGEE.

This chain joins TRBV19 and TRBJ2-7, with 10 bases lining up with TRBD2. The CDR3 length is 15 residues. J was trimmed by 5 bases and V by 2 bases; bases with no gene match: 6. Germline CDR1 is LNHDA and CDR2 is SQIVND (reference sequence). CDR3 in DNA: TGTGCCAGTAGTATAATGGCTAGCGGGAGCCACGAGCAGTACTTC. Translated: CASSIMASGSHEQYF. The whole variable domain, remainder taken from reference TRBV19 and TRBJ2-7, is DGGITQSPKYLFRKEGQNVTLSCEQNLNHDAMYWYRQDPGQGLRLIYYSQIVNDFQKGDIAEGYSVSREKKESFPLTVTSAQKNPTAFYLCASSIMASGSHEQYFGPGTRLTVT.

As for this clone: It is unclear where the CDR3 begins or ends on the DNA, so no DNA is shown, and the CDR3 is as TCRdb lists it. The CDR3 sequence is CASSSSTEGTEAFF. This sequence joins TRBV28 and TRBJ1-1. Ends included, the CDR3 has 14 residues. Germline V gene data show CDR1 as MDHEN and CDR2 as SYDVKM.

The sample holds one count of this clone. The V gene is TRBV30, the J gene TRBJ2-3; TRBD1 matches 9 bases. The V segment lost 1 base and the J segment 4 bases; nucleotides outside the gene matches: 3. Germline values: CDR1 GTSNPN, CDR2 SVGIG (reference sequence). This CDR3 region has 14 residues. CDR3 residues: CAWSETGGADTQYF. In DNA, the CDR3 is TGTGCCTGGAGTGAAACAGGGGGCGCAGATACGCAGTATTTT.

This chain connects TRBV15 to TRBJ1-1; D unclear. The germline V gene encodes CDR1 LNHNV and CDR2 YYDKDF (reference sequence). V was cut by 6 bases and J by 3 bases, with 26 bases left in between. This CDR3 has 18 amino acids. The CDR3 sequence: CATRPRSPDPSGYTEAFF. In DNA, the CDR3 is TGTGCCACCAGACCGCGCTCCCCCGACCCGAGCGGCTACACTGAAGCTTTCTTT.

The J gene is TRBJ1-1, the V gene TRBV6-6; no clear D gene. Germline V gene data show CDR1 as MNHNY and CDR2 as SVGAGI (reference sequence). V shed 6 bases and J shed 3 bases, with 11 bases lying between them. There are 13 residues in the CDR3. The CDR3 nucleotides read TGTGCCAGCAGCCCGAGTCTCCACACTGAAGCTTTCTTT. Protein product: CASSPSLHTEAFF.

The rearrangement joins TRBV5-8 to TRBJ1-1; tentatively, D is TRBD1 (5 bases). There are 17 residues in the CDR3. The V and J ends lost 1 base and 1 base respectively, with 17 bases between them. Germline-derived CDR1 and CDR2 are SGHTS and YDEGEE. The CDR3 is CASSLSSGAGSNTEAFF. CDR3 bases: TGTGCCAGCAGCTTGTCGAGCGGGGCTGGGTCGAACACTGAAGCTTTCTTT.

CDR3 sequence: CASSRIAGASGEQYF. CDR3 nucleotides: TGCGCCAGCAGCCGAATAGCGGGAGCTTCGGGCGAGCAGTACTTC. This sequence joins TRBV4-3 and TRBJ2-5; 9 bases are shared with TRBD2. The J call may be in error: the DNA end matches TRBJ2-7 better. Germline lookup yields CDR1 LGHNA and CDR2 YSLEER. The CDR3 length is 15 residues.

The rearrangement joins TRBV27 to TRBJ2-7; D may be TRBD1 (5 bases). Trimming stripped 6 bases from V and 6 bases from J, with 9 bases between. This CDR3 contains 11 residues. CDR1 and CDR2 from the germline V gene are MNHEY and SMNVEV (reference sequence). CDR3 protein: CASSGQTEQYF. As DNA, the CDR3 is TGTGCCAGCAGCGGACAAACCGAGCAGTACTTC.

The gene calls are TRBV5-6 and TRBJ1-5; no clear D gene. This CDR3 is 12 amino acids long. Germline assignment: CDR1 SGHDT and CDR2 YYEEEE. V shed 5 bases and J shed 6 bases, with 9 bases lying between them. CDR3 protein: CASSRFSQPQHF. CDR3 in DNA: TGTGCCAGCAGTCGATTCAGTCAGCCCCAGCATTTT.

In its sample, this clone was seen a few times. V is TRBV18 and J is TRBJ1-5; 12 nucleotides match TRBD1. Germline V gives CDR1 KGHSH, CDR2 LQKENI. The length of the CDR3 is 15 residues. J lost 1 base, V lost 6 bases, and 1 base had no gene match. The CDR3 sequence: CASSGTGGSNQPQHF. In DNA, the CDR3 is TGTGCCAGCTCCGGGACAGGGGGCAGCAATCAGCCCCAGCATTTT.

The rearrangement joins TRBV11-3 to TRBJ2-7, with 9 bases fitting TRBD1. The CDR3 has 17 residues. The germline V gene has CDR1 SGHNT and CDR2 YENEEA. After removal of 5 bases from V and 6 bases from J, the junction contained 17 bases not matched to a gene. CDR3 DNA sequence: TGTGCCAGCAGCCCGGGACAAGGGACAGGGTCGATAGGCGAGCAGTACTTC. It codes for CASSPGQGTGSIGEQYF.

J is TRBJ2-7 and V is TRBV30, with a weak D call TRBD2 (6 bases). Germline V lookup: CDR1 GTSNPN, CDR2 SVGIG (reference sequence). The CDR3 loop spans 13 amino acids. V shed 3 bases and J shed 7 bases, with 16 bases lying between them. The CDR3 DNA reads TGTGCCTGGAGGACAATAGGTGGAGGGGAGCAGTACTTC. This gives the protein CAWRTIGGGEQYF.

This clone occurred once. The V call is TRBV4-3, the J call TRBJ1-1; 7 bases are a match to TRBD1. Unmatched junction bases numbered 10, after V lost 4 bases and J lost 8 bases. The CDR3 covers 14 residues. Germline lookup yields CDR1 LGHNA and CDR2 YSLEER. The CDR3 here is CASSRELIQGEAFF. For the CDR3, the DNA is TGCGCCAGCAGCCGCGAGCTCATACAGGGGGAAGCTTTCTTT.

V is TRBV5-1 and J is TRBJ2-3, with D hard to call. V was clipped by 0 bases and J by 0 bases, with 5 bases between them. This CDR3 contains 14 residues. Germline CDR1 and CDR2: SGHRS and YFSETQ. CDR3 coding DNA: TGCGCCAGCAGCTTGGTATTTAGCACAGATACGCAGTATTTT. It codes for CASSLVFSTDTQYF.

The genes are TRBV9 and TRBJ1-4, with a possible D match to TRBD1 (6 bases). CDR1 is SGDLS and CDR2 is YYNGEE in the germline V gene. Trimming cost V 2 bases and J 5 bases, with 16 bases left between them. The CDR3 covers 16 residues. The CDR3 DNA is TGTGCCAGCAGCGTGGAGGGGCGGGGGCGAAATGAAAAACTGTTTTTT. Amino acids: CASSVEGRGRNEKLFF.

CDR3 amino acids: CAIRGRLPGELFF. The CDR3 DNA reads as TGTGCCATCAGGGGCCGGCTTCCCGGGGAGCTGTTTTTT. This rearrangement joins TRBV10-3 to TRBJ2-2, with D unclear. Germline-derived CDR1 and CDR2 are ENHRY and SYGVKD. The CDR3 consists of 13 residues. V lost 6 bases to trimming and J lost 6 bases, with 11 bases between them.

CDR3 loop: CSVARRAGSDTEAFF. The CDR3 DNA is TGCAGCGTTGCTAGACGAGCCGGGTCCGACACTGAAGCTTTCTTT. The rearrangement uses TRBV29-1 and TRBJ1-1; D remains unclear. CDR3 length: 15 residues. Per germline, CDR1 SQVTM and CDR2 ANQGSEA. The ends were cut back, 4 bases at V and 3 bases at J, with 18 bases in the middle.

CDR3: CASSYWGQGDTEAFF. CDR3 nucleotide sequence: TGTGCCAGCAGTTACTGGGGACAGGGGGACACTGAAGCTTTCTTT. The V and J genes are TRBV6-5 and TRBJ1-1, with 11 bases fitting TRBD1. CDR3 length: 15 amino acids. Trimming took 1 base from V and 3 from J; bases not matched to a gene: 1. Germline values: CDR1 MNHEY, CDR2 SVGAGI.

V is TRBV21-1 and J is TRBJ2-7; the DNA was not used to check the table's D call, TRBD2. TRBV21-1 is noted as a pseudogene. The CDR3 has 14 residues. CDR3 in amino acids: CASSNGETNYEQYF. CDR3 DNA: TGTGCCAGCAGCAACGGGGAGACCAACTACGAGCAGTACTTC.

In its sample, this clone was seen a few times. The chain joins TRBV18 to TRBJ1-2, with D possibly matching TRBD1 (5 bases). The length of the CDR3 is 13 residues. Trimming stripped 1 base from V and 3 bases from J, with 6 bases between. The germline V gene encodes CDR1 KGHSH and CDR2 LQKENI. This CDR3 is CASSPQTDYGYTF. The CDR3 coding sequence is TGTGCCAGCTCACCACAGACAGACTATGGCTACACCTTC.

There are a few counts of this clone. The J gene is TRBJ1-5, the V gene TRBV30; no clear D. The germline V gene encodes CDR1 GTSNPN and CDR2 SVGIG (reference sequence). The V and J ends lost 2 bases and 1 base respectively, with 6 bases between them. This CDR3 region has 13 residues. The CDR3 DNA follows: TGTGCCTGGAGTCCCTCGAGCAATCAGCCCCAGCATTTT. Its translation: CAWSPSSNQPQHF.

The chain recombines TRBV5-4 with TRBJ2-7; 10 positions match TRBD1. The ends lost 3 bases at V and 3 bases at J; junction bases unmatched: 3. Germline assignment: CDR1 SGHNT and CDR2 YYREEE (reference sequence). This CDR3 has 14 amino acids. CDR3: CASSSRTGGYEQYF. The CDR3 bases are TGTGCCAGCAGCTCCAGGACAGGGGGCTACGAGCAGTACTTC.